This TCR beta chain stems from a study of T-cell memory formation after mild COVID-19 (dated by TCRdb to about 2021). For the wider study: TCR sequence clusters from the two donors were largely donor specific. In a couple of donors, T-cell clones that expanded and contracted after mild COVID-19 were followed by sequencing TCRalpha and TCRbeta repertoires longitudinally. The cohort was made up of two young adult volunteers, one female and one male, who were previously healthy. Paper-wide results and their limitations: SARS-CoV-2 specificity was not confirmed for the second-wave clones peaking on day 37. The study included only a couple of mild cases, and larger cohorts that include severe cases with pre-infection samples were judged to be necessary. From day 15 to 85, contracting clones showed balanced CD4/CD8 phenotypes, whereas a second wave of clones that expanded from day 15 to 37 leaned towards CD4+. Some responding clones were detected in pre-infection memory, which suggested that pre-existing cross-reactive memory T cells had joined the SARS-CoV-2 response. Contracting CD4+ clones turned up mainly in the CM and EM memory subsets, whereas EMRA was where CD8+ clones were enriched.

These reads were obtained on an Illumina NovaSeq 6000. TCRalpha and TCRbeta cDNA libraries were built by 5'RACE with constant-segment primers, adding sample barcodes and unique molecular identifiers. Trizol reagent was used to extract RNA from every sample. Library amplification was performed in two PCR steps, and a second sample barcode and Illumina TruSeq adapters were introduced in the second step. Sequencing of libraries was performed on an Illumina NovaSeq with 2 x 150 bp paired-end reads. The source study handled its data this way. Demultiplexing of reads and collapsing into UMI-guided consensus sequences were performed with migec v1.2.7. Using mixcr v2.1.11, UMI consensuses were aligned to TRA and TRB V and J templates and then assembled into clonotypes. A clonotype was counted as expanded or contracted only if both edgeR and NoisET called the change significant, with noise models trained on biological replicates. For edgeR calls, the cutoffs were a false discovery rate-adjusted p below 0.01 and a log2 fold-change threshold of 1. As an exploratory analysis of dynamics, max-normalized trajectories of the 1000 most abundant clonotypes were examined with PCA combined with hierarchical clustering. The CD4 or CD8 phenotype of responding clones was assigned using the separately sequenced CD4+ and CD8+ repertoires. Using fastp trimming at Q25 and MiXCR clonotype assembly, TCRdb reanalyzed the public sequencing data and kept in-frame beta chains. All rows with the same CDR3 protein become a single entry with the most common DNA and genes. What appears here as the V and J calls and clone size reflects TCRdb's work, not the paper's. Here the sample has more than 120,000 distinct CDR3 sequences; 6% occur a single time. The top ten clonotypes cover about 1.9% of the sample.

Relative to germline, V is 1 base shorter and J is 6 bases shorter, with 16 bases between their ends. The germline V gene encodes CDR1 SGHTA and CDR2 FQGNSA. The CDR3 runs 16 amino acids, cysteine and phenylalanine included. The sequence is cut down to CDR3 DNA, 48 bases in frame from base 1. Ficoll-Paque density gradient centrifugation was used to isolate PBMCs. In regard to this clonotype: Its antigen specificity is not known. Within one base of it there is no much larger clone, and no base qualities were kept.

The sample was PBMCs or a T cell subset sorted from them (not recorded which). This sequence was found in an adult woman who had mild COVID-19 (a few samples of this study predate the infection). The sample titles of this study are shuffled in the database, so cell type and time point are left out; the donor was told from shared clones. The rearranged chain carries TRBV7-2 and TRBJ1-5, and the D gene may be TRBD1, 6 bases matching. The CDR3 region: CASSLENLGGPQPQHF. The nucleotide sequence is TGTGCCAGCAGCTTAGAAAATTTGGGGGGCCCTCAGCCCCAGCATTTT.